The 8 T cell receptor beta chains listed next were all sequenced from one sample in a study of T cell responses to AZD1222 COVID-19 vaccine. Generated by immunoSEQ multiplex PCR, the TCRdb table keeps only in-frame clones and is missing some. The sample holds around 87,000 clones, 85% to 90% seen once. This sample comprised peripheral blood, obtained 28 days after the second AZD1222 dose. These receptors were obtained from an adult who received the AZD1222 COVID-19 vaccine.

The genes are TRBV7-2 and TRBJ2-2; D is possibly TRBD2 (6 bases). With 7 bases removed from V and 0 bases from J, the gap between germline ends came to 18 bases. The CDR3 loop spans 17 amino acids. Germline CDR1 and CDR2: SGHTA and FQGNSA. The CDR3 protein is CASTPRRRLANTGELFF. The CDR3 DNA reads TGTGCCAGCACCCCTAGGAGGAGACTAGCGAACACCGGGGAGCTGTTTTTT.

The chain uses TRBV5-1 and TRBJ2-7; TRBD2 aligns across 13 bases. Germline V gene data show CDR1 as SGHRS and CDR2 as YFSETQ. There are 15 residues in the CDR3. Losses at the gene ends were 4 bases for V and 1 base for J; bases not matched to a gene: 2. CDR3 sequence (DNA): TGCGCCAGCAGCCTGGGACTAGCGGGATCCTACGAGCAGTACTTC. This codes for CASSLGLAGSYEQYF.

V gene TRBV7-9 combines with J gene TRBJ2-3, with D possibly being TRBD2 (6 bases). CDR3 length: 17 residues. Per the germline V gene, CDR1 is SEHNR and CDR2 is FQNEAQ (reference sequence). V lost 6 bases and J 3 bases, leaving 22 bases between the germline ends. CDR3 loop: CASRVPFVGGLTDTQYF. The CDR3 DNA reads TGTGCCAGCAGAGTCCCCTTTGTTGGAGGGCTTACAGATACGCAGTATTTT.

The CDR3 loop is CASSRDITFAYEQYF. The CDR3, as DNA: TGTGCCAGCAGCCGAGACATAACATTCGCCTACGAGCAGTACTTC. The rearrangement joins TRBV5-5 to TRBJ2-7; D gene uncertain. The length of the CDR3 is 15 residues. V lost 4 bases, J lost 2 bases, and 16 bases lay in between. Germline loops: CDR1 SGHKS, CDR2 YYEKEE (reference sequence). The variable domain in full, with the rest retrieved from reference TRBV5-5 and TRBJ2-7, is DAGVTQSPTHLIKTRGQQVTLRCSPISGHKSVSWYQQVLGQGPQFIFQYYEKEERGRGNFPDRFSARQFPNYSSELNVNALLLGDSALYLCASSRDITFAYEQYFGPGTRLTVT.

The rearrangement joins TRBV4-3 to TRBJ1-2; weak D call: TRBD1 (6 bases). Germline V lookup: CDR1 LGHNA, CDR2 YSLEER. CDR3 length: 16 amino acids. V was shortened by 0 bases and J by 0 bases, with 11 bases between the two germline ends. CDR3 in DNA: TGCGCCAGCAGCCAAGATACAAACAGGGCTAACTATGGCTACACCTTC. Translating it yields CASSQDTNRANYGYTF.

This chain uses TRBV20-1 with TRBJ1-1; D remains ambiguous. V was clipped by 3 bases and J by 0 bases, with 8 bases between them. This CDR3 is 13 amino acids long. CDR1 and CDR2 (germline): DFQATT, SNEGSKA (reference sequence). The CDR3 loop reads CSASRFMNTEAFF. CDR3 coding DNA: TGCAGTGCTAGTAGGTTTATGAACACTGAAGCTTTCTTT.

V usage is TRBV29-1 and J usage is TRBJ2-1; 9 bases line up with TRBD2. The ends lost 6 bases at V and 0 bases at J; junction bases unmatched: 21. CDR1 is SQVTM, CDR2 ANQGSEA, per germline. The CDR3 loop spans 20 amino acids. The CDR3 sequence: CSVLLTGTSPLSPSYNEQFF. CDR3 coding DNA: TGCAGCGTCCTCCTTACCGGGACTAGCCCGTTGTCTCCCTCCTACAATGAGCAGTTCTTC.

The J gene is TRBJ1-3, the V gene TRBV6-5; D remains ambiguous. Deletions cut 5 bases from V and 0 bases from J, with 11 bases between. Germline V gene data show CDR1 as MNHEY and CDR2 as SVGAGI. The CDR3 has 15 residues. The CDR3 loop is CASSNHDGSGNTIYF. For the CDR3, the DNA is TGTGCCAGCAGTAACCACGACGGCTCTGGAAACACCATATATTTT.